This T cell receptor beta chain was documented in a study of regulatory dendritic cells for organ transplantation. The V end lost 2 bases, the J end lost 5 bases, and 7 bases lay between the germline ends. The V gene's germline CDR1 is SGHDT and CDR2 YYEEEE. CDR3 length: 13 residues. Whole-study findings and limits: Naive T cells showed high diversity, memory cells less, memory CD8+ least.

This table comes from immunoSEQ multiplex PCR, and its TCRdb copy is limited to in-frame clones, with some not included. Counted here are 18,000 or so clones, less than 85% occurring once; the ten biggest clones make up more than 3%. Sorted T cells were CFSE-labeled and cultured 4 to 5 days with allogeneic regulatory or mature dendritic cells at 1:10. This clone showed up just a few times. What it binds is not known. Material: memory CD4+ T cells from blood cultured with regulatory dendritic cells. Subset in this sample: CD45RO+ memory T cells. The chain employs TRBV5-6 and TRBJ2-2; a weak D match, TRBD2 (5 bases). The TCR comes from a human donor in good health. For the CDR3, the DNA is TGTGCCAGCAGCTTTACTAGGACCGGGGAGCTGTTTTTT. Translation gives CASSFTRTGELFF. The full variable domain, rest sourced from reference TRBV5-6 and TRBJ2-2, is DAGVTQSPTHLIKTRGQQVTLRCSPKSGHDTVSWYQQALGQGPQFIFQYYEEEERQRGNFPDRFSGHQFPNYSSELNVNALLLGDSALYLCASSFTRTGELFFGEGSRLTVL.